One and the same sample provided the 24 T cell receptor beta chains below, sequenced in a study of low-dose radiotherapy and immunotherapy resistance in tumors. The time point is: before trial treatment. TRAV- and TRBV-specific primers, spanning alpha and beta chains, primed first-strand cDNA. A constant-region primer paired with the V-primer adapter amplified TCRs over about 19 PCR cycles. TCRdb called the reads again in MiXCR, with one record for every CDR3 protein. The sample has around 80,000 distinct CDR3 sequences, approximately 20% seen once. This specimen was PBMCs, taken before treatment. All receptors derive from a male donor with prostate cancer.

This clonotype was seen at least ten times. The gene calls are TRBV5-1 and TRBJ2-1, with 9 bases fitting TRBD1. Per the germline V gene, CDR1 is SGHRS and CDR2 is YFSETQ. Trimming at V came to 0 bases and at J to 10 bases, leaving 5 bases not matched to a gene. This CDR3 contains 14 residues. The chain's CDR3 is CASSLGQGGREQFF. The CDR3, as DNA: TGCGCCAGCAGCTTGGGACAGGGGGGACGGGAGCAGTTCTTC.

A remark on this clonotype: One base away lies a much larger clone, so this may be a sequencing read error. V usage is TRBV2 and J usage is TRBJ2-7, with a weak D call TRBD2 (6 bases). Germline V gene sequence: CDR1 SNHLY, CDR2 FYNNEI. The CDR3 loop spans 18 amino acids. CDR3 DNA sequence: TGTGTCAGCAAGTCAGGGCCATGGCAGGGAAGAACGGGAGAAGAGCAGTACTTC. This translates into CVSKSGPWQGRTGEEQYF.

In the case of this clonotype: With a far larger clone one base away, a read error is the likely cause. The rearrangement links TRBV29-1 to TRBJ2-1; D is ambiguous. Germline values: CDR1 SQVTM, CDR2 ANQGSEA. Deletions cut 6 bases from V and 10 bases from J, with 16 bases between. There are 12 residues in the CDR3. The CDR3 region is CSVQRENYEQFF. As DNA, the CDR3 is TGCAGCGTGCAGCGCGAGAACTACGAGCAGTTCTTC.

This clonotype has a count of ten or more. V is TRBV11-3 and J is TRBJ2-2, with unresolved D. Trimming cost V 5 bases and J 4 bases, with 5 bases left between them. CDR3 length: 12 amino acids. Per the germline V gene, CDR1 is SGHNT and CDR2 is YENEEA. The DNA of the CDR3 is TGTGCCAGCAGCCCGATCACCGGGGAGCTGTTTTTT. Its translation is CASSPITGELFF.

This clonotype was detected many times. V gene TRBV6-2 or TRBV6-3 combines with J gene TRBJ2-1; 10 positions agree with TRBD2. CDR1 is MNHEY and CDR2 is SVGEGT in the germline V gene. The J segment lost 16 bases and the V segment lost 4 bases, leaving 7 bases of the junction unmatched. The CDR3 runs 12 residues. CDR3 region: CASSSPGLASFF. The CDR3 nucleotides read TGTGCCAGCAGTTCACCGGGACTAGCGAGCTTCTTC.

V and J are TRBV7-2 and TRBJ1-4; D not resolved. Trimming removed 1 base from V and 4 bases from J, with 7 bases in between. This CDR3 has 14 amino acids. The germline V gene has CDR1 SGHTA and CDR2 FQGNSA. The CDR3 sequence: CASSLGGVNEKLFF. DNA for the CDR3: TGTGCCAGCAGCTTAGGGGGAGTTAATGAAAAACTGTTTTTT.

The CDR3 region is CASRKNPGLHGSEQFF. The DNA of the CDR3 is TGTGCCAGTCGTAAAAACCCGGGACTCCACGGCAGTGAGCAGTTCTTC. The chain carries TRBV19 and TRBJ2-1; the D gene is possibly TRBD2 (6 bases). CDR3 length equals 16 residues. Germline V lookup: CDR1 LNHDA, CDR2 SQIVND (reference sequence). V gave up 8 bases and J gave up 9 bases, with 26 bases separating them.

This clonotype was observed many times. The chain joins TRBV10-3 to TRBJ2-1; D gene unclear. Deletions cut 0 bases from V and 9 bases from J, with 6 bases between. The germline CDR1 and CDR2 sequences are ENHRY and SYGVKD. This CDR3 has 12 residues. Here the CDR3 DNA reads TGTGCCATCAGTGAGTCGGAGAGTGAGCAGTTCTTC. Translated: CAISESESEQFF.

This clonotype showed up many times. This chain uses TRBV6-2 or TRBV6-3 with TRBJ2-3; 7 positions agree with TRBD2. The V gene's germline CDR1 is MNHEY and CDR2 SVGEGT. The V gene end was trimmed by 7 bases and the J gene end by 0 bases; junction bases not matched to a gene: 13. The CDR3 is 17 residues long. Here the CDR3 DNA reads TGTGCCAGCAATCCCAGCGGGACCCATACTAGCACAGATACGCAGTATTTT. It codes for CASNPSGTHTSTDTQYF.

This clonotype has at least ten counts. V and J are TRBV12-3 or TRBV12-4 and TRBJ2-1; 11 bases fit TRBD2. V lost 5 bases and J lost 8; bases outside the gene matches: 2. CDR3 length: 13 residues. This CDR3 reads CASSTLAGDEQFF. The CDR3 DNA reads TGTGCCAGCAGTACACTAGCGGGAGATGAGCAGTTCTTC.

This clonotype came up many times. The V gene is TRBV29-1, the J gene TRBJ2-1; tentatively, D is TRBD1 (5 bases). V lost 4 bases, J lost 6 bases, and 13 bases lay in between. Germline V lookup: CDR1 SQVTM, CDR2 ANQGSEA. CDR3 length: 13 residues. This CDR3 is CSVAGGAVNEQFF. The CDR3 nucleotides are TGCAGCGTTGCAGGTGGGGCGGTCAATGAGCAGTTCTTC.

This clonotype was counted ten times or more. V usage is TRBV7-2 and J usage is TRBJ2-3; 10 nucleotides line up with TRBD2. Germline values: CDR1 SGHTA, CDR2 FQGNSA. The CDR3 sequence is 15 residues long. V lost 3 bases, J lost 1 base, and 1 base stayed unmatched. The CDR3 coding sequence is TGTGCCAGCAGCTTGGGGACTAGCGGCACAGATACGCAGTATTTT. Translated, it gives CASSLGTSGTDTQYF.

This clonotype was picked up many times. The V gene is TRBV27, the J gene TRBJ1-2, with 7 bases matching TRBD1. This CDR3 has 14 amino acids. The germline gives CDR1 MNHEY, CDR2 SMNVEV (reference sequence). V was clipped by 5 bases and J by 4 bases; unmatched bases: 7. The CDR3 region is CASSVRTGFYGYTF. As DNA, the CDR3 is TGTGCCAGCAGTGTCCGGACAGGTTTCTATGGCTACACCTTC.

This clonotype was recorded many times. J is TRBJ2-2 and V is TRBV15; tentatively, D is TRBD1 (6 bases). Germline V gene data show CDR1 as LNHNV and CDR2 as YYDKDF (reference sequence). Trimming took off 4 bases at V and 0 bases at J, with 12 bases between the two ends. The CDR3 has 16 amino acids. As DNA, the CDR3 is TGTGCCACCAGCAATCCCGGGACATCGAACACCGGGGAGCTGTTTTTT. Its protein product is CATSNPGTSNTGELFF.

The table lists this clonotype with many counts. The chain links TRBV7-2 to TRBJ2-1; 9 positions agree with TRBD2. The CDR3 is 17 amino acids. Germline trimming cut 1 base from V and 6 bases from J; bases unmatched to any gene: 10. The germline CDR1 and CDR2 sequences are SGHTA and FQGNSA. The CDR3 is CASSLDPRASGTNEQFF. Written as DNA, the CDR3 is TGTGCCAGCAGCTTAGACCCTCGTGCTAGCGGGACCAATGAGCAGTTCTTC. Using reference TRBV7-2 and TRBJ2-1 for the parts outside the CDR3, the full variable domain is GAGVSQSPSNKVTEKGKDVELRCDPISGHTALYWYRQSLGQGLEFLIYFQGNSAPDKSGLPSDRFSAERTGGSVSTLTIQRTQQEDSAVYLCASSLDPRASGTNEQFFGPGTRLTVL.

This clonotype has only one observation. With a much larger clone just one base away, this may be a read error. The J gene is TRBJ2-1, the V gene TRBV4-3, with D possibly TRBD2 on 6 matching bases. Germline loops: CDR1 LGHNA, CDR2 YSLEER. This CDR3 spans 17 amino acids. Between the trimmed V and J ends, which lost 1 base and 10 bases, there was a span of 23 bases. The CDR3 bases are TGCGCCAGCAGCCAAGGCCCCAAAGCGGGTTACTCCTACGAGCAGTTCTTC. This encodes CASSQGPKAGYSYEQFF.

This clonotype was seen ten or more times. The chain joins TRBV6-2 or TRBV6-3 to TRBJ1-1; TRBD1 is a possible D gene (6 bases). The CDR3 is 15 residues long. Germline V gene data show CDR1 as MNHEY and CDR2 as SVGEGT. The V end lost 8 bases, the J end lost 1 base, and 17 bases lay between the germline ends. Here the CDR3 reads CASQRGGYGNTEAFF. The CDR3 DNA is TGTGCCAGCCAAAGGGGGGGATATGGGAACACTGAAGCTTTCTTT.

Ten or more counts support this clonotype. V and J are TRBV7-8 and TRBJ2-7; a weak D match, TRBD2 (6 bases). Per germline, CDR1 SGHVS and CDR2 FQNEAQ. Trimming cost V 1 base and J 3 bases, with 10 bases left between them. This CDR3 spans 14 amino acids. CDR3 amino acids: CASSLGVSGYEQYF. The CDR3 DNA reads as TGTGCCAGCAGCTTAGGCGTTAGCGGCTACGAGCAGTACTTC.

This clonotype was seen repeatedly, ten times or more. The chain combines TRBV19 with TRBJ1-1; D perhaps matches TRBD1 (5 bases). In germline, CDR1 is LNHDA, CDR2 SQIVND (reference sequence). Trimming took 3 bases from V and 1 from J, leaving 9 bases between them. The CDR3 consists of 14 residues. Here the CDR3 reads CASSIGQPNTEAFF. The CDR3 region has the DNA TGTGCCAGTAGTATCGGACAACCGAACACTGAAGCTTTCTTT.

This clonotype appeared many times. For the CDR3, the DNA is TGTGCCAGCAGCTTCCAATCGGCGGGAGCGGAGACCCAGTACTTC. This codes for CASSFQSAGAETQYF. This chain uses TRBV7-9 with TRBJ2-5; 7 bases match TRBD2. The trim removed 3 bases at V and 5 bases at J, leaving 9 bases unmatched. CDR3 size: 15 residues. Germline CDR1 reads SEHNR; CDR2 reads FQNEAQ (reference sequence).

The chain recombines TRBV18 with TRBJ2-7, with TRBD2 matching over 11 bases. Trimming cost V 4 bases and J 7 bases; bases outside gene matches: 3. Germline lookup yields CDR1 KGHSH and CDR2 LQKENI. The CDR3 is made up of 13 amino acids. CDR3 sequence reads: CASSQLAGDEQYF. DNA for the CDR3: TGTGCCAGCTCACAACTAGCGGGAGATGAGCAGTACTTC.

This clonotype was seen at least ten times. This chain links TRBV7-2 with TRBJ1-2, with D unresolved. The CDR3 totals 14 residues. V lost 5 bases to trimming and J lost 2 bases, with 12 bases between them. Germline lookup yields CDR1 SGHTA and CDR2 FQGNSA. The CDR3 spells CASSDSSGNYGYTF. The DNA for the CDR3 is TGTGCCAGCAGCGATTCAAGCGGGAACTATGGCTACACCTTC.

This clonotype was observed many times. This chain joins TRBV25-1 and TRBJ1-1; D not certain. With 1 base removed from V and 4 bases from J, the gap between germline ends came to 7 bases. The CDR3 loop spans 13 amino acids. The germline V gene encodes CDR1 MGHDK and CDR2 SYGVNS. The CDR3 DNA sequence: TGTGCCAGCAGTGAATTGCAGGCCACTGAAGCTTTCTTT. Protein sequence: CASSELQATEAFF. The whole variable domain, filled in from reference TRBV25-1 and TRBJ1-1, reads EADIYQTPRYLVIGTGKKITLECSQTMGHDKMYWYQQDPGMELHLIHYSYGVNSTEKGDLSSESTVSRIRTEHFPLTLESARPSHTSQYLCASSELQATEAFFGQGTRLTVV.

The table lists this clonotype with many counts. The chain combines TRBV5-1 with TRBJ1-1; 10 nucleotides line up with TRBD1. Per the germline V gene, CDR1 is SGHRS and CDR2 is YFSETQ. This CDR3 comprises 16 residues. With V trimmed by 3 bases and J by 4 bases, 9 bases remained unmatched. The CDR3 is CASSSTGTGDGTEAFF. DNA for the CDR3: TGCGCCAGCAGCTCCACCGGGACAGGGGACGGCACTGAAGCTTTCTTT.